Below, one T cell receptor (beta chain) is given with its context. The data were taken from a study of identical twins. MiXCR, applied by TCRdb to the 5' RACE reads, yields one record per CDR3 protein. The repertoire holds roughly 690,000 distinct CDR3 sequences, with 21% as singletons. This same sample was also taken into another study, of T cells expressing NK-cell markers. That report notes: Dominant NKG2C+ clonotype frequencies of roughly 1.0-7.5% of CD8+ T cells were measured in over five donors.

The sequence was collected from a woman younger than 30 in good health. Sequenced input: PBMCs.

The CDR3 DNA follows: TGTGCCAGCAGATTAGGCGGGGAGCTGTTTTTT. It specifies CASRLGGELFF. The genes are TRBV6-6 and TRBJ2-2; D gene uncertain. There are 11 residues in the CDR3. Germline loops: CDR1 MNHNY, CDR2 SVGAGI (reference sequence). The V and J ends lost 6 bases and 7 bases respectively, with 6 bases between them.